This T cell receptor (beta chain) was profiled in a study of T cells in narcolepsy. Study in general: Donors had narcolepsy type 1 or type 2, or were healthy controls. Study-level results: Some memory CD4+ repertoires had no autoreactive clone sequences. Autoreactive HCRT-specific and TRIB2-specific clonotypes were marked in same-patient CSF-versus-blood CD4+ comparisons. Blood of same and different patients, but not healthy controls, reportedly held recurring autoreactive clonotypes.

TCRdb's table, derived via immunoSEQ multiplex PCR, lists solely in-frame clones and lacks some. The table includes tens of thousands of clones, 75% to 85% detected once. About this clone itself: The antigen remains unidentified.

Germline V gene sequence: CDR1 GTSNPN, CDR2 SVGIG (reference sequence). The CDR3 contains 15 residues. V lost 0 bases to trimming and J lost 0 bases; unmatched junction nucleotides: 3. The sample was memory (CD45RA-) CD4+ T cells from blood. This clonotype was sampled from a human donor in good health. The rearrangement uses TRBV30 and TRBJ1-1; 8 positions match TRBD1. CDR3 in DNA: TGTGCCTGGAGTGTAACAGGGGGTATGAACACTGAAGCTTTCTTT. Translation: CAWSVTGGMNTEAFF. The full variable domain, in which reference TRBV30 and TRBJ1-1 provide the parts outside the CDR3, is SQTIHQWPATLVQPVGSPLSLECTVEGTSNPNLYWYRQAAGRGLQLLFYSVGIGQISSEVPQNLSASRPQDRQFILSSKKLLLSDSGFYLCAWSVTGGMNTEAFFGQGTRLTVV.